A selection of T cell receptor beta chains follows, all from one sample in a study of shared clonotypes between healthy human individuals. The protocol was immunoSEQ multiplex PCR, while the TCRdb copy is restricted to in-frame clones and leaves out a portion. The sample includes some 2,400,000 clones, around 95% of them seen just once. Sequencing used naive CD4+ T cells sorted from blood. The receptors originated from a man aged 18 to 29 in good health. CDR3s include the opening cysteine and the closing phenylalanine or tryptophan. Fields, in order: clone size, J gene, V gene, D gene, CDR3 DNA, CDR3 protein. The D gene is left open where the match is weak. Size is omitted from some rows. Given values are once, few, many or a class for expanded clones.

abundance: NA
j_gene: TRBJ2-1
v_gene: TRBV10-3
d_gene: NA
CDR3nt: TGTGCCATCAGTGAGCGGATCTACAATGAGCAGTTCTTC
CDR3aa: CAISERIYNEQFF

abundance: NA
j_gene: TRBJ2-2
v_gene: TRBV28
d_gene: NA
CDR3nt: TGTGCCAGCAGCGCCGGGGGTCCCGGGGAGCTGTTTTTT
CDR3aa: CASSAGGPGELFF

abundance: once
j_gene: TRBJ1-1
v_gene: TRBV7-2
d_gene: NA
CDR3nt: TGTGCCAGCGAGTTGGGGGGCAGCAACACTGAAGCTTTCTTT
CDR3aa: CASELGGSNTEAFF

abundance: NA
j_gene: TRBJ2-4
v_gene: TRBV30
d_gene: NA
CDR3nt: TGTGCGGCGGGGCAAGGCAAAAACATTCAGTACTTC
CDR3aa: CAAGQGKNIQYF

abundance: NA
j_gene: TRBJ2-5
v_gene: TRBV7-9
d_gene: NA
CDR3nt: TGTGCCAGTCAGGGGGGGAGGCAAGAGACCCAGTACTTC
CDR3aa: CASQGGRQETQYF

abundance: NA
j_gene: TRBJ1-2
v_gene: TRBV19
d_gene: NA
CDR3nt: TGTGCCAGTAGTCGGCAGTACTATGGCTACACCTTC
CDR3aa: CASSRQYYGYTF

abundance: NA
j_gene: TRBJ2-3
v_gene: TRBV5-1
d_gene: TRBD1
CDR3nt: TGCGCCAGCAGCTACGACAGGGGGCGCACCGATACGCAGTATTTT
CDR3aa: CASSYDRGRTDTQYF

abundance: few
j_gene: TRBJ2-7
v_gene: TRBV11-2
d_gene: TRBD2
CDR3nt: TGTGCCAGCAGCTTAGGACTAGCGGGCTCCTACGAGCAGTACTTC
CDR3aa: CASSLGLAGSYEQYF

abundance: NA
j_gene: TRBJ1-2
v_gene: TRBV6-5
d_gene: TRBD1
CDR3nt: TGTGCCAGCAGGAGGGACAGGGTGGTTGGCTACACCTTC
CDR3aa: CASRRDRVVGYTF

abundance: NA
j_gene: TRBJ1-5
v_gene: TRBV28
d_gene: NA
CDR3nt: TGTGCCAGCAGTTTACAGGGCTTTAGCAATCAGCCCCAGCATTTT
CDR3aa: CASSLQGFSNQPQHF

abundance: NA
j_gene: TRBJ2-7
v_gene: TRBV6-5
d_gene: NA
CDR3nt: TGTGCCAGCAAGCTTTACAAGAGCTCCTACGAGCAGTACTTC
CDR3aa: CASKLYKSSYEQYF

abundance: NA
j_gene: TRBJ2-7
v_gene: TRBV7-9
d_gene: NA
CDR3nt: TGTGCCAGCAGCTTATCCGGGCCCTCACGCTACGAGCAGTACTTC
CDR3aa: CASSLSGPSRYEQYF

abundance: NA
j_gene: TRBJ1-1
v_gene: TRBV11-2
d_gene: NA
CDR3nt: TGTGCCAGCAGCTTAGACGAGGCCACTGAAGCTTTCTTT
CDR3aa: CASSLDEATEAFF

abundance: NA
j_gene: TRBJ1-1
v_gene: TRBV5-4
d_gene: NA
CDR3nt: TGTGCCAGCAGCTTAGCAGGGTCTGGGGTCCGCGAAGCTTTCTTT
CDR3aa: CASSLAGSGVREAFF

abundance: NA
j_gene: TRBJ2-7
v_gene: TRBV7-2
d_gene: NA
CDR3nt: TGTGCCAGCAGCGTAACCTACAGCTCCTACGAGCAGTACTTC
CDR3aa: CASSVTYSSYEQYF

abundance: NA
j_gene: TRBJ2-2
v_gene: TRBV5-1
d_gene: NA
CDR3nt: TGCGCCAGCAGTCGGCAGGCCATAACGAACACCGGGGAGCTGTTTTTT
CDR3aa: CASSRQAITNTGELFF

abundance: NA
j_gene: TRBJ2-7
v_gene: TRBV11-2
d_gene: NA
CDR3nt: TGTGCCAGCAGGGCCGGTCCCCCCTACGAGCAGTACTTC
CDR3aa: CASRAGPPYEQYF

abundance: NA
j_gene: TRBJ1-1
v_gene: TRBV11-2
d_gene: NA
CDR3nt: TGTGCCAGCAGCTTAGTAGGGGGAAAGGACACTGAAGCTTTCTTT
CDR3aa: CASSLVGGKDTEAFF

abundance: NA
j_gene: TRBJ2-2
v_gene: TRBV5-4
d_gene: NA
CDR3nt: TGTGCCAGCAGCTTGGTCAGGGATAACACCGGGGAGCTGTTTTTT
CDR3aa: CASSLVRDNTGELFF

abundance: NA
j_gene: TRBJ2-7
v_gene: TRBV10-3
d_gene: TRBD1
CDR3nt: TGTGCCATCAGTGAGTCTAGACAGGGGTCTAGCGCAAGAATCTCCTACGAGCAGTACTTC
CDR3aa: CAISESRQGSSARISYEQYF

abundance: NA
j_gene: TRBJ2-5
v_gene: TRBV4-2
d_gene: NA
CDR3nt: TGTGCCAGCAGCCAAGATTCCAGCGGCTCACAAGAGACCCAGTACTTC
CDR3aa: CASSQDSSGSQETQYF

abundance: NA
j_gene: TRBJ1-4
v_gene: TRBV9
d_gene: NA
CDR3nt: TGTGCCAGCAGCGTAGGGGTAGACGGGACTAATGAAAAACTGTTTTTT
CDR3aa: CASSVGVDGTNEKLFF

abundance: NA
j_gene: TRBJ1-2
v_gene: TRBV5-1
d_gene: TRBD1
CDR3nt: TGCGCCAGCAGCACAGGGGGCGTTTTAGCCTATGGCTACACCTTC
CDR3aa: CASSTGGVLAYGYTF

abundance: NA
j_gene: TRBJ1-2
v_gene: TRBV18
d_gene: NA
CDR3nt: TGTGCCAGCTCATCGACTATAACTAACTATGGCTACACCTTC
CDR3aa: CASSSTITNYGYTF

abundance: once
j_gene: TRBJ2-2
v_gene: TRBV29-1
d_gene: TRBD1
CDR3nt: TGCAGCGTTGTAAGTCTCGGACAGGGCACCGGGGAGCTGTTTTTT
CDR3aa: CSVVSLGQGTGELFF

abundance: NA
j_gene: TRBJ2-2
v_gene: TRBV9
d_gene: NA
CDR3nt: TGTGCCAGCAGCGTAGCACCCTCGAACACCGGGGAGCTGTTTTTT
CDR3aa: CASSVAPSNTGELFF

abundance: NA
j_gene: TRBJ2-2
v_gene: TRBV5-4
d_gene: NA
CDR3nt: TGTGCCAGCAGCCCTCCGGGACAAAGCGGGAACACCGGGGAGCTGTTTTTT
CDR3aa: CASSPPGQSGNTGELFF

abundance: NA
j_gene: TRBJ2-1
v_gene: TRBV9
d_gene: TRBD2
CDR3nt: TGTGCCAGCAGCCCATCGACTAGCGGGGAGCAGTTCTTC
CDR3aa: CASSPSTSGEQFF

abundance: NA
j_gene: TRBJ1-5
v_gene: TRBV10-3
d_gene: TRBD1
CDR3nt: TGTGCCAGCCGAGGTGGGACAGGGGATCAGCCCCAGCATTTT
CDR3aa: CASRGGTGDQPQHF

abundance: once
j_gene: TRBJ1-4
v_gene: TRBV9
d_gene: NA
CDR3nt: TGTGCCAGCAGCCGCGGGGGGACTGAAAAACTGTTTTTT
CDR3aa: CASSRGGTEKLFF

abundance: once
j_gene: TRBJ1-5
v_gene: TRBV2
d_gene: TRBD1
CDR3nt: TGTGCCAGTGGGGCAGGGGACAGGAATCAGCCCCAGCATTTT
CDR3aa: CASGAGDRNQPQHF

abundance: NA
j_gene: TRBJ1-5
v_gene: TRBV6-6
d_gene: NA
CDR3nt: TGTGCCAGCAGTACTCTCAATCAGCCCCAGCATTTT
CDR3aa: CASSTLNQPQHF

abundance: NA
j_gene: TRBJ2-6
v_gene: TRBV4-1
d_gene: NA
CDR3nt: TGCGCCAGCAGCCCTCAGGGGTCGGGGGCTGGGGCCAACGTCCTGACTTTC
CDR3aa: CASSPQGSGAGANVLTF

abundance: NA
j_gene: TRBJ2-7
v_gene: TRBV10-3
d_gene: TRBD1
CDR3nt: TGTGCCATCAGTGAGTCTGGGACAGGGGACGAGCAGTACTTC
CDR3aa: CAISESGTGDEQYF

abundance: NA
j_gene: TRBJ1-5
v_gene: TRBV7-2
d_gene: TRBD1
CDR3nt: TGTGCCAGCAACCCAGGGGGTGTTCGAGGCAATCAGCCCCAGCATTTT
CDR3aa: CASNPGGVRGNQPQHF

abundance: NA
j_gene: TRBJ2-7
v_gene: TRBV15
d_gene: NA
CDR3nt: TGTGCCACCAGCAGAGATAACAGCAGATCCTACGAGCAGTACTTC
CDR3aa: CATSRDNSRSYEQYF

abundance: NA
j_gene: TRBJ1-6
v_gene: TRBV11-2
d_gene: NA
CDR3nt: TGTGCCAGCAGCTTCGGACTTATCTTCGATTCACCCCTCCACTTT
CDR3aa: CASSFGLIFDSPLHF

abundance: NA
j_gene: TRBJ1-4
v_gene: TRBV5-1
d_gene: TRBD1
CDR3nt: TGCGCCAGCAGCAGAGACCGGGACAGGGGGTCAGGGGAAAAACTGTTTTTT
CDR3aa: CASSRDRDRGSGEKLFF